These 21 T cell receptor beta chains were all obtained from the same sample, sequenced in a study of blood T cell repertoires in COVID-19. Libraries were prepared by immunoSEQ multiplex PCR; TCRdb keeps only in-frame clonotypes and omits some of them. Here the sample spans approximately 150,000 clones, more than 70% being singletons. Sample: peripheral blood. These TCRs come from a human donor in a cohort sampled during active COVID-19.

This clone was found once. The chain carries TRBV5-1 and TRBJ2-7, with a weak D call TRBD1 (7 bases). Trimming stripped 4 bases from V and 0 bases from J, with 23 bases between. CDR1 and CDR2 (germline): SGHRS, YFSETQ. The CDR3 is made up of 18 amino acids. CDR3 nucleotides: TGCGCCAGCAGCCGCCTTGGGACTTCAAGGGACAGCTCCTACGAGCAGTACTTC. This translates into CASSRLGTSRDSSYEQYF. The full variable domain, rest sourced from reference TRBV5-1 and TRBJ2-7, is KAGVTQTPRYLIKTRGQQVTLSCSPISGHRSVSWYQQTPGQGLQFLFEYFSETQRNKGNFPGRFSGRQFSNSRSEMNVSTLELGDSALYLCASSRLGTSRDSSYEQYFGPGTRLTVT.

This clone was seen just once. The genes are TRBV5-1 and TRBJ2-3, with 10 positions matching TRBD2. The CDR3 contains 16 residues. Germline lookup yields CDR1 SGHRS and CDR2 YFSETQ. With V trimmed by 2 bases and J by 0 bases, 3 bases remained unmatched. CDR3 residues: CASSLGLAASTDTQYF. The CDR3 nucleotides are TGCGCCAGCAGCTTAGGACTAGCGGCGAGCACAGATACGCAGTATTTT.

The gene calls are TRBV30 and TRBJ2-3; tentatively, D is TRBD1 (5 bases). The V gene lost 2 bases and the J gene lost 3 bases, with 9 bases spanning the gap. This CDR3 is 13 amino acids long. Germline V CDR1 and CDR2: GTSNPN, SVGIG (reference sequence). The CDR3 spells CAWSRGGTDTQYF. The CDR3 nucleotides are TGTGCCTGGAGTAGGGGTGGGACAGATACGCAGTATTTT.

This rearrangement joins TRBV7-2 to TRBJ2-5; D ambiguous. CDR1 is SGHTA and CDR2 is FQGNSA in the germline V gene. The CDR3 totals 13 residues. V dropped 5 bases and J dropped 12 bases, with 19 bases sitting between them. The CDR3 is CASSVSQSNTKYF. CDR3 nucleotides: TGTGCCAGCAGCGTCAGCCAGAGTAACACTAAGTACTTC.

The rearrangement uses TRBV7-9 and TRBJ1-4; perhaps TRBD1 as D (5 bases). V was trimmed by 5 bases and J by 6 bases, leaving 13 bases between them. This CDR3 region has 14 residues. Germline CDR1 SEHNR, CDR2 FQNEAQ (reference sequence). The CDR3 is CASSLRRADEKLFF. CDR3 in DNA: TGTGCCAGCAGCCTACGCAGGGCGGATGAAAAACTGTTTTTT.

The rearrangement uses TRBV9 and TRBJ2-6, with TRBD2 as a possible D gene (6 bases). Trimming stripped 0 bases from V and 3 bases from J, with 16 bases between. This CDR3 comprises 18 residues. In germline, CDR1 is SGDLS, CDR2 YYNGEE. The DNA for the CDR3 is TGTGCCAGCAGCGTAGGCCTGGGGGGTCTAATTGGGGCCAACGTCCTGACTTTC. Its protein product is CASSVGLGGLIGANVLTF.

CDR3 in DNA: TGCGCCAGCAGCTCAAGTCCAGGAAACACCGGGGAGCTGTTTTTT. It encodes CASSSSPGNTGELFF. This sequence joins TRBV5-1 and TRBJ2-2; D remains unclear. Germline values: CDR1 SGHRS, CDR2 YFSETQ. Trimming took 3 bases from V and 2 from J, leaving 11 bases between them. This CDR3 region has 15 residues.

With respect to this clone: This CDR3 is also generated by other DNA sequences in the sample. The V gene is TRBV6-5, the J gene TRBJ2-7, with 9 nucleotides matching TRBD1. The V and J ends lost 6 bases and 3 bases, in that order; junction bases with no gene match: 3. This CDR3 has 13 residues. Germline assignment: CDR1 MNHEY and CDR2 SVGAGI. CDR3 loop: CASSRDRDYEQYF. CDR3 nucleotide sequence: TGTGCCAGCAGCCGGGACAGGGACTACGAGCAGTACTTC.

The chain couples TRBV7-2 to TRBJ1-2; D unclear. CDR3 length: 12 amino acids. Germline V lookup: CDR1 SGHTA, CDR2 FQGNSA. V was pared by 3 bases and J by 7 bases, with 9 bases between. The CDR3 coding sequence is TGTGCCAGCAGCTTTTCAGGCTTTGGCTACACCTTC. This codes for CASSFSGFGYTF.

The chain carries TRBV7-8 and TRBJ2-7; 14 bases match TRBD2. The germline V gene encodes CDR1 SGHVS and CDR2 FQNEAQ. The CDR3 is 16 residues long. The V and J ends lost 3 bases and 4 bases, in that order; junction bases with no gene match: 5. CDR3: CASSFRTSGGYYEQYF. The CDR3 DNA sequence: TGTGCCAGCAGCTTTCGGACTAGCGGGGGGTATTACGAGCAGTACTTC.

The rearrangement links TRBV7-3 to TRBJ2-1; D remains ambiguous. The germline V and J ends were trimmed by 5 bases and 8 bases, with 13 bases remaining between them. This CDR3 comprises 13 residues. Per germline, CDR1 SGHTA and CDR2 FQGTGA. CDR3 in amino acids: CASSAVSSHEQFF. The CDR3 region has the DNA TGTGCCAGCAGCGCGGTCTCGTCCCATGAGCAGTTCTTC.

V is TRBV7-6 and J is TRBJ2-2; 8 bases match TRBD1. The junction had 13 bases not matched to a gene; V was cut back by 3 bases and J by 4 bases. The CDR3 has 18 residues. Germline CDR1 and CDR2: SGHVS and FNYEAQ. CDR3 in amino acids: CASSFASVGQGITGELFF. Written as DNA, the CDR3 is TGTGCCAGCAGCTTTGCGTCCGTCGGACAGGGTATCACCGGGGAGCTGTTTTTT.

The rearrangement links TRBV18 to TRBJ2-1, with 11 bases fitting TRBD2. This CDR3 comprises 14 residues. Germline assignment: CDR1 KGHSH and CDR2 LQKENI. The ends lost 4 bases at V and 4 bases at J; junction bases unmatched: 0. The CDR3 protein is CASSLAGGYNEQFF. CDR3 nucleotides: TGTGCCAGCTCACTAGCGGGGGGGTACAATGAGCAGTTCTTC.

The rearrangement uses TRBV25-1 and TRBJ2-5; TRBD1 agrees at 10 bases. The germline V gene encodes CDR1 MGHDK and CDR2 SYGVNS. V gave up 6 bases and J gave up 5 bases; unmatched junction bases: 12. The CDR3 consists of 16 residues. The CDR3 loop is CASSERDRGGEETQYF. In nucleotides, the CDR3 is TGTGCCAGCAGCGAAAGGGACAGGGGAGGTGAGGAGACCCAGTACTTC.

This clone appeared once. The chain has TRBV18 and TRBJ2-3, with TRBD1 matching 10 bases. The germline V gene encodes CDR1 KGHSH and CDR2 LQKENI. V lost 6 bases to trimming and J lost 4 bases; unmatched junction nucleotides: 10. CDR3 length: 16 amino acids. The CDR3 DNA reads TGTGCCAGCTCCCACCGACAGGGGGCATCGGCAGATACGCAGTATTTT. Translation gives CASSHRQGASADTQYF. Full variable domain (missing parts from reference TRBV18 and TRBJ2-3): NAGVMQNPRHLVRRRGQEARLRCSPMKGHSHVYWYRQLPEEGLKFMVYLQKENIIDESGMPKERFSAEFPKEGPSILRIQQVVRGDSAAYFCASSHRQGASADTQYFGPGTRLTVL.

The sample holds many counts of this clone. The chain is built from TRBV6-4 and TRBJ2-1; D is possibly TRBD1 (5 bases). In germline, CDR1 is MRHNA, CDR2 SNTAGT. The V and J ends lost 6 bases and 2 bases respectively, with 14 bases between them. This CDR3 spans 15 amino acids. The CDR3 loop reads CASRADSDPYNEQFF. CDR3 bases: TGTGCCAGCAGAGCTGACAGTGACCCCTACAATGAGCAGTTCTTC.

This chain connects TRBV2 to TRBJ1-5, with TRBD1 matching over 9 bases. Trimming took 8 bases from V and 7 from J; bases not matched to a gene: 3. Per the germline V gene, CDR1 is SNHLY and CDR2 is FYNNEI. The CDR3 sequence is 12 residues long. CDR3 sequence: CASQTGGQPQHF. CDR3 DNA: TGTGCCAGCCAGACAGGGGGACAGCCCCAGCATTTT.

The chain recombines TRBV7-2 with TRBJ2-1; 10 nucleotides align to TRBD1. This CDR3 comprises 12 residues. Germline CDR1 reads SGHTA; CDR2 reads FQGNSA. Trimming at V came to 7 bases and at J to 8 bases, leaving 2 bases not matched to a gene. The CDR3 sequence: CASTTGGHEQFF. The CDR3 DNA is TGTGCCAGCACGACAGGGGGCCATGAGCAGTTCTTC.

This rearrangement joins TRBV13 to TRBJ1-1; 7 bases are a match to TRBD1. This CDR3 is 17 amino acids long. CDR1 is PRHDT, CDR2 FYEKMQ, per germline (reference sequence). V shed 2 bases and J 10 bases; nucleotides not matched to a gene: 19. The DNA for the CDR3 is TGTGCCAGCAGCTTACGTCTCCGGCAGGGGGGCGATATGGGAGCTTTCTTT. Its translation is CASSLRLRQGGDMGAFF.

The chain has TRBV12-5 and TRBJ2-4, with D possibly TRBD2 on 7 matching bases. The CDR3 sequence is 15 residues long. The ends were cut back, 0 bases at V and 7 bases at J, with 13 bases in the middle. Germline assignment: CDR1 LGHNT and CDR2 FRNRAP. The CDR3 sequence is CASGLVRGGRNIQYF. CDR3 in DNA: TGTGCTAGTGGTTTGGTACGCGGGGGCAGGAACATTCAGTACTTC.

The V and J genes are TRBV7-2 and TRBJ1-2, with a tentative D call TRBD1 (5 bases). Trimming cost V 1 base and J 4 bases, with 7 bases left between them. This CDR3 has 13 residues. Germline assignment: CDR1 SGHTA and CDR2 FQGNSA. The CDR3 is CASSLEGIYGYTF. CDR3 nucleotide sequence: TGTGCCAGCAGCTTAGAGGGGATCTATGGCTACACCTTC.